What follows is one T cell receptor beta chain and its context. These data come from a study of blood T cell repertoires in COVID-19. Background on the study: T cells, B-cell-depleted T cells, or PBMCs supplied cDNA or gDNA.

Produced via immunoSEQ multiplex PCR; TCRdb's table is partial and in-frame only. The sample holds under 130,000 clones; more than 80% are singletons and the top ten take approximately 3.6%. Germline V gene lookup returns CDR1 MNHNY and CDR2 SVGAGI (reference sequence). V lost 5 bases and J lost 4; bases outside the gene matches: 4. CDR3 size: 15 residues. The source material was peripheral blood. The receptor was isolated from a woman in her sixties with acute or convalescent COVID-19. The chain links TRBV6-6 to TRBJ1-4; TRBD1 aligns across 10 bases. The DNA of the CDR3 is TGTGCCAGCAGTGAGGACAGGGGGTTTAATGAAAAACTGTTTTTT. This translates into CASSEDRGFNEKLFF.